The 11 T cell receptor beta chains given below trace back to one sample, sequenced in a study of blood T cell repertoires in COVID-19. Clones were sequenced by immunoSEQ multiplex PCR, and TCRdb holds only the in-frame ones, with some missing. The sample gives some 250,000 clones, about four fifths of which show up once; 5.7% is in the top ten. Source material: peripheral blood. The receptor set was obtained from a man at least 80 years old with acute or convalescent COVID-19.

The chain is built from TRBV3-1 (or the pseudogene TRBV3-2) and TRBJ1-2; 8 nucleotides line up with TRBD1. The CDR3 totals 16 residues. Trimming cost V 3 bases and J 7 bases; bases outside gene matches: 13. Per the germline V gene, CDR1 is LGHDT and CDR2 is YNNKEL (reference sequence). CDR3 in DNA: TGTGCCAGCAGCCACGGGACAGGTTCTTTGATAAGTGGCTACACCTTC. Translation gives CASSHGTGSLISGYTF.

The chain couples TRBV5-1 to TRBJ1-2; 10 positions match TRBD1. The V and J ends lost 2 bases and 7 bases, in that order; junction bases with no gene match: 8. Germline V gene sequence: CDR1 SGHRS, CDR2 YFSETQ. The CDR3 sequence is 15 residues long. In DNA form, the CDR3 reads TGCGCCAGCAGCTTATTGACAGGGGGCATAGGTGGCTACACCTTC. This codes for CASSLLTGGIGGYTF.

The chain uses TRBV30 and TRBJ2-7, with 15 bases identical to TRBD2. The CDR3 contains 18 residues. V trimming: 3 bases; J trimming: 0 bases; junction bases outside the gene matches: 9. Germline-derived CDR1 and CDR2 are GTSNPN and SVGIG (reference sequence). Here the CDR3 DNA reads TGTGCCTGGAGAGGGACTAGCGGGAGGCTTAGCCTCTCCTACGAGCAGTACTTC. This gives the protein CAWRGTSGRLSLSYEQYF.

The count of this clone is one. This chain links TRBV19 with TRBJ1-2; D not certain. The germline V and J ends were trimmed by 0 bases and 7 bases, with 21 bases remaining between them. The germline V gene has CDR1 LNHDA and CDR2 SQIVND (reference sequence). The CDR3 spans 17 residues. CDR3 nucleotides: TGTGCCAGTAGTATAGATGCCAGCCTGGGCCGCCTCGGTGGCTACACCTTC. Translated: CASSIDASLGRLGGYTF.

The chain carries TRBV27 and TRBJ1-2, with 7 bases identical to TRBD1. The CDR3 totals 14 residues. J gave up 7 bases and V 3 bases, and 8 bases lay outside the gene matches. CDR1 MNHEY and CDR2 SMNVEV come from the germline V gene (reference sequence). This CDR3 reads CASSFRQGVGGYTF. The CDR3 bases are TGTGCCAGCAGTTTCCGACAGGGTGTTGGTGGCTACACCTTC.

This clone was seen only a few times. CDR3 protein: CASSVQGTPYEQYF. CDR3 coding DNA: TGTGCCAGCAGCGTACAGGGGACCCCTTACGAGCAGTACTTC. The rearrangement uses TRBV9 and TRBJ2-7; tentative D call: TRBD1 (6 bases). From germline, CDR1 is SGDLS and CDR2 YYNGEE. V gave up 1 base and J gave up 4 bases, with 12 bases separating them. The CDR3 runs to 14 residues. The full variable domain, its missing parts supplied by reference TRBV9 and TRBJ2-7, is DSGVTQTPKHLITATGQRVTLRCSPRSGDLSVYWYQQSLDQGLQFLIQYYNGEERAKGNILERFSAQQFPDLHSELNLSSLELGDSALYFCASSVQGTPYEQYFGPGTRLTVT.

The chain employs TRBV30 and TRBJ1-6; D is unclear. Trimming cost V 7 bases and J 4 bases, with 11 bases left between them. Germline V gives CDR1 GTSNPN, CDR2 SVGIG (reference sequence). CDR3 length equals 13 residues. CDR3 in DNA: TGTGCCTCCCGCCGAGGGTATAATTCACCCCTCCACTTT. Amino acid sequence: CASRRGYNSPLHF.

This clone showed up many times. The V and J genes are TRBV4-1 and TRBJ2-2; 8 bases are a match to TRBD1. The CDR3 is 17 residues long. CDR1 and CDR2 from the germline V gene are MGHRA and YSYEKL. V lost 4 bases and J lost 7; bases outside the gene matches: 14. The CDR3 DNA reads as TGCGCCAGCAGCCTAAGGCCCCCAGGGGGCGGTATCGGGGAGCTGTTTTTT. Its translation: CASSLRPPGGGIGELFF.

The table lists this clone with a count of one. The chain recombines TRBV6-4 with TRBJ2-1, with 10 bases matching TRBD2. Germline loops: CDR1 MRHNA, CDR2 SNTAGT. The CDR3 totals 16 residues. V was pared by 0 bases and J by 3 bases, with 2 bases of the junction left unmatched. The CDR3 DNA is TGTGCCAGCAGTGACTCACCTAGCGGGGGCTACAATGAGCAGTTCTTC. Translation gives CASSDSPSGGYNEQFF.

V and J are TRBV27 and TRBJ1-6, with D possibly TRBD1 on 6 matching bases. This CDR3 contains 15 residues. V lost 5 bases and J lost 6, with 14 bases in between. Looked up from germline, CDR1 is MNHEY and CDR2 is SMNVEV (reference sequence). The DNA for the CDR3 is TGTGCCAGCAGTAAATACAGGGCAGGTAATTCACCCCTCCACTTT. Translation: CASSKYRAGNSPLHF.

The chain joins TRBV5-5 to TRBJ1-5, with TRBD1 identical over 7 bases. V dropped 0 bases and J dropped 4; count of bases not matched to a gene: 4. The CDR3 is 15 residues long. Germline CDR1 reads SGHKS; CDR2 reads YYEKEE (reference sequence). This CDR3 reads CASSLDRGINQPQHF. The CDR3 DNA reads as TGTGCCAGCAGCTTGGACAGGGGCATAAATCAGCCCCAGCATTTT.